This T cell receptor (beta chain) appears in the sequencing data of a study of blood T cell repertoires in COVID-19. As for the study in general: There were acute and convalescent COVID-19 samples, and they came from the United States, Italy and Spain. Nucleic acid was either cDNA or gDNA, and it came from T cells, B-cell-depleted T cells, or PBMCs.

Method: immunoSEQ multiplex PCR; TCRdb's copy keeps in-frame clones and lacks some. Here the sample spans about 200,000 clones, about 85% being singletons. V dropped 7 bases and J dropped 4 bases, with 16 bases sitting between them. The CDR3 length is 14 residues. Looked up from germline, CDR1 is MNHEY and CDR2 is SVGAGI. The rearrangement links TRBV6-5 to TRBJ1-1, with a tentative D call TRBD1 (6 bases). Sequencing was carried out using peripheral blood. This TCR came from a man aged 60-69 years with COVID-19, enrolled during active disease. DNA for the CDR3: TGTGCCAGCAACACCGCGGGGGGGGCCACTGAAGCTTTCTTT. This encodes CASNTAGGATEAFF.